This T cell receptor beta chain stems from a study of cytomegalovirus exposure and HLA in healthy donors. General study results and limits: The authors listed 150 or so TCR beta chains as cytomegalovirus-associated. Whilst most TCR sequences proved rare, a subset of public TCRs occurred across many donors. Later, an analysis found that TCR clusters from the first cohort tended to co-occur in the 130 or so validation repertoires.

Germline CDR1 and CDR2: MNHEY and SMNVEV (reference sequence). V was cut by 3 bases and J by 1 base, with 6 bases left in between. This CDR3 contains 13 residues. The data were produced by immunoSEQ multiplex PCR, yet TCRdb's version contains in-frame clones alone and is incomplete. The sample records about 220,000 clones, around 90% being singletons. Worth noting for this clone: What it binds is unknown.

The sample comprised PBMCs. The clonotype comes from a woman in her late teens or twenties in good health and CMV-seronegative. The rearrangement uses TRBV27 and TRBJ2-5; no clear D gene. The CDR3 here is CASSFSPQETQYF. CDR3 in DNA: TGTGCCAGCAGTTTTAGCCCCCAAGAGACCCAGTACTTC.